The 25 T cell receptor beta chains below were found in one sample sequenced in a study of technical replicates of blood from a handful of donors. Produced via immunoSEQ multiplex PCR; TCRdb's table is partial and in-frame only. The sample lists nearly 80,000 clones; 92% were seen once. The sequenced sample consisted of T cells isolated from PBMCs. The receptors stem from a human donor in good health.

This rearrangement joins TRBV7-8 to TRBJ1-2; D is possibly TRBD1 (6 bases). CDR1 and CDR2 from the germline V gene are SGHVS and FQNEAQ. There are 14 residues in the CDR3. The V and J ends lost 5 bases and 3 bases respectively, with 13 bases between them. The CDR3 DNA reads as TGTGCCAGCAGCCCCGGACAGATTGACTATGGCTACACCTTC. It translates to CASSPGQIDYGYTF.

The V call is TRBV11-2, the J call TRBJ2-4; tentative D call: TRBD2 (5 bases). This CDR3 spans 17 amino acids. Per germline, CDR1 SGHAT and CDR2 FQNNGV. The ends were cut back, 0 bases at V and 6 bases at J, with 18 bases in the middle. CDR3 nucleotides: TGTGCCAGCAGCTTAGATCTTCCAGCGGAGAACCGAAACATTCAGTACTTC. It codes for CASSLDLPAENRNIQYF.

The CDR3 here is CASTYGQGAEAFF. The CDR3, as DNA: TGTGCCAGCACGTACGGACAGGGGGCTGAAGCTTTCTTT. The chain joins TRBV18 to TRBJ1-1; 10 nucleotides align to TRBD1. The CDR3 totals 13 residues. Per germline, CDR1 KGHSH and CDR2 LQKENI. The ends lost 8 bases at V and 6 bases at J; junction bases unmatched: 6.

In its sample, this clone was seen a few times. V and J are TRBV6-1 and TRBJ1-1; 7 nucleotides agree with TRBD1. Germline V CDR1 and CDR2: MNHNS, SASEGT. Germline trimming cut 8 bases from V and 10 bases from J; bases unmatched to any gene: 10. The CDR3 is made up of 12 amino acids. The CDR3 loop is CASLEGARVAFF. CDR3 sequence (DNA): TGTGCCAGCTTAGAGGGGGCCCGGGTAGCTTTCTTT.

The genes are TRBV10-1 and TRBJ2-7; D is perhaps TRBD2 (6 bases). Per the germline V gene, CDR1 is WNHNN and CDR2 is SYGVQD (reference sequence). This CDR3 has 14 amino acids. The germline V and J ends were trimmed by 4 bases and 7 bases, with 17 bases remaining between them. CDR3 nucleotides: TGCGCCAGCAGTGCCGGGGGTGGGGAAATGGAGCAGTACTTC. It encodes CASSAGGGEMEQYF.

CDR3 nucleotides: TGTGCCAGCAATCTTATTAGCGGGAGGGCGCAGTATTTT. Residues: CASNLISGRAQYF. The rearrangement joins TRBV28 to TRBJ2-3; 11 bases map to TRBD2. The germline gives CDR1 MDHEN, CDR2 SYDVKM. This CDR3 comprises 13 residues. J was trimmed by 10 bases and V by 7 bases; bases with no gene match: 7.

This chain uses TRBV27 with TRBJ1-1; no definite D call. Germline values: CDR1 MNHEY, CDR2 SMNVEV (reference sequence). V gave up 1 base and J gave up 8 bases, with 8 bases separating them. The CDR3 totals 12 residues. The CDR3 coding sequence is TGTGCCAGCAGTTTATATGCGAGGGAAGCTTTCTTT. Protein: CASSLYAREAFF.

This CDR3 is CASSGLASYNEQFF. DNA of the CDR3: TGTGCCAGCAGCGGACTAGCGAGCTACAATGAGCAGTTCTTC. The chain links TRBV11-1 to TRBJ2-1, with 9 bases fitting TRBD2. The CDR3 length is 14 residues. Germline CDR1 is SGHAT and CDR2 is FQDESV (reference sequence). Losses at the gene ends were 5 bases for V and 3 bases for J; bases not matched to a gene: 2.

The chain links TRBV19 to TRBJ2-3; 9 positions agree with TRBD1. The length of the CDR3 is 15 residues. Germline V CDR1 and CDR2: LNHDA, SQIVND (reference sequence). V lost 5 bases to trimming and J lost 4 bases; unmatched junction nucleotides: 7. Here the CDR3 DNA reads TGTGCCAGTAGTTTTTTGACAGGGGGAGCAGATACGCAGTATTTT. Its protein product is CASSFLTGGADTQYF.

V is TRBV10-3 and J is TRBJ2-7; D may be TRBD2 (6 bases). From germline, CDR1 is ENHRY and CDR2 SYGVKD. The CDR3 loop spans 13 amino acids. The V and J ends lost 4 bases and 6 bases respectively, with 13 bases between them. In DNA, the CDR3 is TGTGCCATCAGTGGGGTGCGGGGTATCGAGCAGTACTTC. It encodes CAISGVRGIEQYF.

V usage is TRBV5-6 and J usage is TRBJ2-2, with 8 bases lining up with TRBD1. J was trimmed by 1 base and V by 2 bases; bases with no gene match: 7. The V gene's germline CDR1 is SGHDT and CDR2 YYEEEE. The length of the CDR3 is 17 residues. The chain's CDR3 is CASSLGSGTGNTGELFF. Here the CDR3 DNA reads TGTGCCAGCAGCTTAGGTTCCGGGACAGGGAACACCGGGGAGCTGTTTTTT.

This sequence joins TRBV27 and TRBJ1-5; D gene uncertain. The CDR3 sequence is 21 residues long. Germline CDR1 reads MNHEY; CDR2 reads SMNVEV (reference sequence). The V gene lost 4 bases and the J gene lost 0 bases, with 28 bases spanning the gap. CDR3 nucleotide sequence: TGTGCCAGCAGTTCCCGCGAAACCAAGACCGGGAACAAAATTAGCAATCAGCCCCAGCATTTT. It translates to CASSSRETKTGNKISNQPQHF.

V usage is TRBV7-2 and J usage is TRBJ2-5; TRBD2 is a possible D gene (6 bases). V was clipped by 8 bases and J by 5 bases, with 18 bases between them. CDR1 is SGHTA and CDR2 is FQGNSA in the germline V gene. The CDR3 contains 14 residues. The CDR3 protein is CASSSGTVGETQYF. The CDR3, as DNA: TGTGCCAGCTCTTCCGGGACTGTAGGGGAGACCCAGTACTTC.

V usage is TRBV6-1 and J usage is TRBJ2-7, with 8 bases that match TRBD2. The CDR3 is 13 residues long. From germline, CDR1 is MNHNS and CDR2 SASEGT. Losses at the gene ends were 7 bases for V and 4 bases for J; bases not matched to a gene: 6. CDR3 region: CASMGLVTYEQYF. CDR3 DNA: TGTGCCAGCATGGGACTAGTTACTTACGAGCAGTACTTC.

V and J are TRBV2 and TRBJ2-1; TRBD2 might be the D (5 bases). This CDR3 comprises 14 residues. V was shortened by 8 bases and J by 4 bases, with 15 bases between the two germline ends. Per the germline V gene, CDR1 is SNHLY and CDR2 is FYNNEI. Here the CDR3 DNA reads TGTGCCAGCGGGAGACGATTCTTTTACAATGAGCAGTTCTTC. It specifies CASGRRFFYNEQFF.

The rearrangement uses TRBV19 and TRBJ1-1; TRBD1 matches at 7 bases. CDR3 length equals 13 residues. CDR1 and CDR2 (germline): LNHDA, SQIVND (reference sequence). The J segment lost 8 bases and the V segment lost 0 bases, leaving 3 bases of the junction unmatched. CDR3 protein: CASSIDRGQEAFF. The CDR3 bases are TGTGCCAGTAGTATAGATCGGGGACAGGAAGCTTTCTTT.

The V call is TRBV6-4, the J call TRBJ2-7; the D gene is possibly TRBD1 (5 bases). The CDR3 length is 13 residues. Trimming pared 4 bases from V and 1 base from J, leaving 8 bases between. Germline V gives CDR1 MRHNA, CDR2 SNTAGT. DNA for the CDR3: TGTGCCAGCAGTGTAGGGGCGTCCTACGAGCAGTACTTC. Translating gives CASSVGASYEQYF.

The chain couples TRBV27 to TRBJ2-7; 10 bases match TRBD2. Trimming cost V 0 bases and J 5 bases; bases outside gene matches: 4. The CDR3 runs to 15 residues. CDR1 and CDR2 from the germline V gene are MNHEY and SMNVEV (reference sequence). CDR3 in amino acids: CASSLSFLAGDEQYF. The CDR3, as DNA: TGTGCCAGCAGTTTATCGTTTCTAGCGGGAGACGAGCAGTACTTC.

The chain carries TRBV28 and TRBJ1-1; 9 bases match TRBD1. There are 14 residues in the CDR3. Trimming took 10 bases from V and 5 from J; bases not matched to a gene: 11. In germline, CDR1 is MDHEN, CDR2 SYDVKM. Written as DNA, the CDR3 is TGTGCCACCTCCCTAGACAGGGGGTCTACTGAAGCTTTCTTT. Its translation: CATSLDRGSTEAFF.

The chain carries TRBV6-6 and TRBJ1-1; TRBD1 matches at 11 bases. J was trimmed by 4 bases and V by 5 bases; bases with no gene match: 3. The CDR3 totals 14 residues. Germline lookup yields CDR1 MNHNY and CDR2 SVGAGI (reference sequence). Written as DNA, the CDR3 is TGTGCCAGCAGTATCGGGACAGGGGGCACTGAAGCTTTCTTT. It yields the protein CASSIGTGGTEAFF.

V usage is TRBV6-1 and J usage is TRBJ1-4; D gene unclear. Germline loops: CDR1 MNHNS, CDR2 SASEGT. Trimming stripped 2 bases from V and 8 bases from J, with 15 bases between. The CDR3 contains 15 residues. CDR3 sequence: CASSEFSGSWEKLFF. In DNA, the CDR3 is TGTGCCAGCAGTGAATTCAGCGGGTCGTGGGAAAAACTGTTTTTT.

The chain employs TRBV5-1 and TRBJ2-5, with 8 bases identical to TRBD1. Germline values: CDR1 SGHRS, CDR2 YFSETQ. Trimming at V came to 6 bases and at J to 2 bases, leaving 9 bases not matched to a gene. This CDR3 is 15 amino acids long. The CDR3 nucleotides are TGCGCCAGCACCGTTAAGGGACAGGAGCAAGAGACCCAGTACTTC. Translated, it gives CASTVKGQEQETQYF.

J is TRBJ1-1 and V is TRBV12-5; the D is unclear. This CDR3 comprises 12 residues. Trimming stripped 1 base from V and 11 bases from J, with 11 bases between. Germline lookup yields CDR1 LGHNT and CDR2 FRNRAP. CDR3 sequence reads: CASGLESWSAFF. In nucleotides, the CDR3 is TGTGCTAGTGGTTTGGAGTCGTGGAGCGCTTTCTTT. The variable domain in full, with the rest retrieved from reference TRBV12-5 and TRBJ1-1, is DARVTQTPRHKVTEMGQEVTMRCQPILGHNTVFWYRQTMMQGLELLAYFRNRAPLDDSGMPKDRFSAEMPDATLATLKIQPSEPRDSAVYFCASGLESWSAFFGQGTRLTVV.

This chain uses TRBV5-1 with TRBJ1-1, with 8 bases that match TRBD1. The CDR3 runs to 17 residues. V shed 0 bases, J shed 4 bases, and the junction held 11 bases outside the gene matches. CDR1 SGHRS and CDR2 YFSETQ come from the germline V gene. CDR3 sequence (DNA): TGCGCCAGCAGCTTGGCCGCGTCAGGGGGCGGTGTCACTGAAGCTTTCTTT. It yields the protein CASSLAASGGGVTEAFF.

This chain connects TRBV27 to TRBJ2-7; D not resolved. The CDR3 has 13 amino acids. Germline V gene lookup returns CDR1 MNHEY and CDR2 SMNVEV (reference sequence). Trimming took off 2 bases at V and 3 bases at J, with 8 bases between the two ends. The DNA for the CDR3 is TGTGCCAGCAGTTTAGGGCCTAACTACGAGCAGTACTTC. Amino acid sequence: CASSLGPNYEQYF.